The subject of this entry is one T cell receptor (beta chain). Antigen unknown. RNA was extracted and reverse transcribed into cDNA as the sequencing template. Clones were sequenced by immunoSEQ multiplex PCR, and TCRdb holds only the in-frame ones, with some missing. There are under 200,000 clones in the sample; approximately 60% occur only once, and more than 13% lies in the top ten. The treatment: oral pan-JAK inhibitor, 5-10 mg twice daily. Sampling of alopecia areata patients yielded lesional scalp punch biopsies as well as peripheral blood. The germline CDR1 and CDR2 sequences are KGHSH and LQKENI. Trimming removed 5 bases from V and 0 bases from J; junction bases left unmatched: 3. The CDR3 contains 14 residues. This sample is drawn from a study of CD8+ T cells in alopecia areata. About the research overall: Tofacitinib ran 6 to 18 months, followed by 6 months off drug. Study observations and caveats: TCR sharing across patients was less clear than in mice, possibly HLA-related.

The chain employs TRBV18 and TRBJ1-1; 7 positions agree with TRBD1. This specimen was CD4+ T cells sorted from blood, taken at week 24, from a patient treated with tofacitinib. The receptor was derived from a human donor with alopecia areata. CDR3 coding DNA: TGTGCCAGCTCAGTTGGACAGGTGAACACTGAAGCTTTCTTT. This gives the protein CASSVGQVNTEAFF.